These 3 T cell receptor beta chains came from one sample sequenced in a study of blood T cell repertoires in COVID-19. TCRdb keeps only in-frame clones here, not all; method: immunoSEQ multiplex PCR. The sample shows tens of thousands of clones, roughly 88% of them seen only once. The sequenced sample consisted of peripheral blood. These receptors were obtained from a woman of 80 years or more with acute or convalescent COVID-19.

This rearrangement joins TRBV21-1 to TRBJ2-2; the table's D gene call, TRBD1, was not cross checked with the DNA. TRBV21-1 is termed a pseudogene. There are 22 residues in the CDR3. The CDR3 nucleotides read TGTGCCAGCAGCAAAACCGGGACAGGCGTCACCACGCATCCTAAATACACCGGGGAGCTGTTTTTT. It specifies CASSKTGTGVTTHPKYTGELFF.

This chain joins TRBV7-3 and TRBJ1-1, with D hard to call. Germline V gene data show CDR1 as SGHTA and CDR2 as FQGTGA. The V end was cut by 4 bases, the J end by 1 base, with 7 bases between. The CDR3 has 13 residues. DNA for the CDR3: TGTGCCAGCAGCTCGACACGGAACACTGAAGCTTTCTTT. Translation gives CASSSTRNTEAFF. The whole variable domain, remainder taken from reference TRBV7-3 and TRBJ1-1, is GAGVSQTPSNKVTEKGKYVELRCDPISGHTALYWYRQSLGQGPEFLIYFQGTGAADDSGLPNDRFFAVRPEGSVSTLKIQRTERGDSAVYLCASSSTRNTEAFFGQGTRLTVV.

J is TRBJ1-4 and V is TRBV4-3, with TRBD1 matching 9 bases. This CDR3 has 15 residues. In germline, CDR1 is LGHNA, CDR2 YSLEER. Trimming at V came to 6 bases and at J to 5 bases, leaving 7 bases not matched to a gene. This CDR3 is CASRDSGTGNEKLFF. The CDR3 nucleotides read TGCGCCAGCAGGGACTCCGGGACAGGGAATGAAAAACTGTTTTTT.